A selection of T cell receptor beta chains follows, all from one sample in a study of somatic mutations in cytotoxic T cells in rheumatoid arthritis. Libraries were prepared by immunoSEQ multiplex PCR; TCRdb keeps only in-frame clonotypes and omits some of them. The data hold more than 10,000 clones, with about 84% observed a single time. The sample taken for sequencing was CD8+ T cells sorted from blood. Every receptor here comes from an adult with rheumatoid arthritis. Both conserved end residues are part of each CDR3. D genes are given only for firm matches. Not all rows give a size; the values are once, few, many and, for expanded clones, a class.

>TRBV4-1|TRBD2|NA|TRBJ2-5
CASSQDPGGLAGGRQTQYF
TGCGCCAGCAGCCAAGACCCTGGGGGGCTAGCGGGGGGGCGGCAGACCCAGTACTTC
>TRBV7-9|TRBD1|once|TRBJ2-5
CASSFSLGQPGETQYF
TGTGCCAGCAGCTTCTCTCTGGGACAGCCGGGGGAGACCCAGTACTTC
>TRBV9|NA|NA|TRBJ1-4
CASSGQGSSSEKLFF
TGTGCCAGCAGCGGGCAGGGATCCTCGTCTGAAAAACTGTTTTTT
>TRBV7-9|NA|NA|TRBJ1-2
CASSLDTGFFYGYTF
TGTGCCAGCAGCTTAGATACAGGGTTTTTTTATGGCTACACCTTC
>TRBV5-6|NA|NA|TRBJ2-5
CASSPIDQETQYF
TGTGCCAGCAGCCCCATAGATCAAGAGACCCAGTACTTC
>TRBV28|NA|NA|TRBJ1-6
CASRGEFSNSPLHF
TGTGCCAGCCGGGGGGAGTTTTCAAATTCACCCCTCCACTTT
>TRBV5-8|NA|NA|TRBJ2-5
CASSLGARDGETQYF
TGTGCCAGCAGCTTGGGTGCACGGGACGGGGAGACCCAGTACTTC
>TRBV29-1|TRBD1|NA|TRBJ2-3
CSVTGQGTRTDTQYF
TGCAGCGTGACGGGACAGGGGACTCGCACAGATACGCAGTATTTT
>TRBV5-4|TRBD2|NA|TRBJ2-3
CASSTQLAGYDTQYF
TGTGCCAGCAGCACCCAACTAGCGGGGTATGATACGCAGTATTTT
>TRBV5-4|NA|few|TRBJ2-7
CASSSEYEQYF
TGTGCCAGCAGCTCCGAGTACGAGCAGTACTTC